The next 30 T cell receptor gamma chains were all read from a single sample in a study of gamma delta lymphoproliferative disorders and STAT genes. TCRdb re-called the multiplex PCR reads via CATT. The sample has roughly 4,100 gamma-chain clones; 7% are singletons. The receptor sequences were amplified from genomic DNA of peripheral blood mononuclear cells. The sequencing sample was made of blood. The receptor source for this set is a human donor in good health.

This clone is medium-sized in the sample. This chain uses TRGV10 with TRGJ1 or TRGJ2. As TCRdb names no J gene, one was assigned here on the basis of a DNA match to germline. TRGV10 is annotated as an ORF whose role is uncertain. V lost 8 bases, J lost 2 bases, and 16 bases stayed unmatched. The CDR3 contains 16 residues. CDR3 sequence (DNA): TGTGCTGCGTGGGATTATAAGGTTGTAGATTATTATAAGAAACTCTTT. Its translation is CAAWDYKVVDYYKKLF.

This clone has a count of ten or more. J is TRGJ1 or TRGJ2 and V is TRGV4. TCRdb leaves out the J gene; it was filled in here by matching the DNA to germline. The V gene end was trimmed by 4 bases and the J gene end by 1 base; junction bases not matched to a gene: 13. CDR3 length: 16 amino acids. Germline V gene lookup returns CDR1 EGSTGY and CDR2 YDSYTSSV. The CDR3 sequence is CATWEIIRDNYYKKLF. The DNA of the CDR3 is TGTGCCACCTGGGAAATAATCAGAGACAATTATTATAAGAAACTCTTT.

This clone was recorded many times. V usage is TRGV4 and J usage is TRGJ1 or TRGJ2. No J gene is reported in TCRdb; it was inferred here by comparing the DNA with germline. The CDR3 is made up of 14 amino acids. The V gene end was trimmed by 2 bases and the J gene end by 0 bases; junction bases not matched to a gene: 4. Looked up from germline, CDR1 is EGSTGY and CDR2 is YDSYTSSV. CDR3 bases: TGTGCCACCTGGGATGAGGCGAATTATTATAAGAAACTCTTT. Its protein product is CATWDEANYYKKLF.

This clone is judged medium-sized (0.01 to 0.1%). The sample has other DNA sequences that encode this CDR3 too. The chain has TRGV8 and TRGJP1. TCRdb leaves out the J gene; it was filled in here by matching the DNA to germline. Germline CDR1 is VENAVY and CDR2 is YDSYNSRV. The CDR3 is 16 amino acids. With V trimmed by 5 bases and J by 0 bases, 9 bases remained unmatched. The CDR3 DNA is TGTGCCACCTGGGCGTCCATAAATACCACTGGTTGGTTCAAGATATTT. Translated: CATWASINTTGWFKIF.

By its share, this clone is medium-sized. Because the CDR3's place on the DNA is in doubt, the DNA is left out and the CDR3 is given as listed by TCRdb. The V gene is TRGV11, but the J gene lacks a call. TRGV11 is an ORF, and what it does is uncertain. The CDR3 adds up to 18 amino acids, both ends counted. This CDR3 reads CTTVPAGLGTINYYKKLF.

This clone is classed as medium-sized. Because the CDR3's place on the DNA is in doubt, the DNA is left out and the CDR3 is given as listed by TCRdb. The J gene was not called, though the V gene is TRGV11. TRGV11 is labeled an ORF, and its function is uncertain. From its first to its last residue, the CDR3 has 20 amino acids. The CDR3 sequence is CTTVPAGLGTLHKGYYKKLF.

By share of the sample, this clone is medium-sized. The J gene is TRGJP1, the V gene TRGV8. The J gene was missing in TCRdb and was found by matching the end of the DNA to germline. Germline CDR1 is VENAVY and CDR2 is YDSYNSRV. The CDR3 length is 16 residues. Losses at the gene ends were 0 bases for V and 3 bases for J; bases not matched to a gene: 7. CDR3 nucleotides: TGTGCCACCTGGGATAGGCGGGGGCCCACTGGTTGGTTCAAGATATTT. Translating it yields CATWDRRGPTGWFKIF.

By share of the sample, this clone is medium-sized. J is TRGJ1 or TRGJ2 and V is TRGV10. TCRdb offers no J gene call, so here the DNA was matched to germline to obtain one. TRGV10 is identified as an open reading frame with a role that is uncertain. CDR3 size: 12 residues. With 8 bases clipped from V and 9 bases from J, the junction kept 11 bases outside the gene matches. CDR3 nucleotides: TGTGCTGCGTGGGATATGCGCTGTAAGAAACTCTTT. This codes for CAAWDMRCKKLF.

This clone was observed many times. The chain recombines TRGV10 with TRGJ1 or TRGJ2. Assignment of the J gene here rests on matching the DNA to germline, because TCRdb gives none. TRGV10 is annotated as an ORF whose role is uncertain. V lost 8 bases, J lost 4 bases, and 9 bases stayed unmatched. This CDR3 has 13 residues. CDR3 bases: TGTGCTGCGTGGGATTATATCTATTATAAGAAACTCTTT. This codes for CAAWDYIYYKKLF.

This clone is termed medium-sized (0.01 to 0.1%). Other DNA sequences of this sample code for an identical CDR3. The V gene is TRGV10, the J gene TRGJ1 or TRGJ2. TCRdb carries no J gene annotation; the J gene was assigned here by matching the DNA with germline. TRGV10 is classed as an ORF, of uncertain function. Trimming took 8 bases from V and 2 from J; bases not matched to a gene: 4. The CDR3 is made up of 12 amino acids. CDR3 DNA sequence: TGTGCTGCGTGGGATGATTATTATAAGAAACTCTTT. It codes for CAAWDDYYKKLF.

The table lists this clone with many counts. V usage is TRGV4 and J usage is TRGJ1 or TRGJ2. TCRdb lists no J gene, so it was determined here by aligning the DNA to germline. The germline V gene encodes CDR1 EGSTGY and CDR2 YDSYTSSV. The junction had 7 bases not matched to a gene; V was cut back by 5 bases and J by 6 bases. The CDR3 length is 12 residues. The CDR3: CATWARGYKKLF. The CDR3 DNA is TGTGCCACCTGGGCCCGAGGTTATAAGAAACTCTTT.

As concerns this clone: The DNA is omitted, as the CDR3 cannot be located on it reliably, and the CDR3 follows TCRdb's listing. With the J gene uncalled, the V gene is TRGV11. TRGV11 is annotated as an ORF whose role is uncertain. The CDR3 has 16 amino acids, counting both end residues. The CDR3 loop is CTTVPAGLGEGNKKLF.

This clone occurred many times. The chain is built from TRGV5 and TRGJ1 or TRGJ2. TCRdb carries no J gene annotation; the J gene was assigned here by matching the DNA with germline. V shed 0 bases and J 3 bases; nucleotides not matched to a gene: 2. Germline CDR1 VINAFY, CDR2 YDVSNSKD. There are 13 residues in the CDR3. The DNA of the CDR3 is TGTGCCACCTGGGACAGGCCTTATTATAAGAAACTCTTT. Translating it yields CATWDRPYYKKLF.

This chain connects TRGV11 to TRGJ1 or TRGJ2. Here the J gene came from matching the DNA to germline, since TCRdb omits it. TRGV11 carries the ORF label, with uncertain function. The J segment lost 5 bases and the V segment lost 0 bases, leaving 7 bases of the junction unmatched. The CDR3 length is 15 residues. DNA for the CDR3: TGTGCCTGCTGGATTAGGCACGGGGAGGATTATAAGAAACTCTTT. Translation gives CACWIRHGEDYKKLF.

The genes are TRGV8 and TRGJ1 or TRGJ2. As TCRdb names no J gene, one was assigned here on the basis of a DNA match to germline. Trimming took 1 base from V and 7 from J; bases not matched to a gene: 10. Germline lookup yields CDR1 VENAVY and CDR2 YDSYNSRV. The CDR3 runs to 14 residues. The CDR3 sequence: CATWDRRGSYKKLF. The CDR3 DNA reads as TGTGCCACCTGGGATAGAAGGGGAAGCTATAAGAAACTCTTT.

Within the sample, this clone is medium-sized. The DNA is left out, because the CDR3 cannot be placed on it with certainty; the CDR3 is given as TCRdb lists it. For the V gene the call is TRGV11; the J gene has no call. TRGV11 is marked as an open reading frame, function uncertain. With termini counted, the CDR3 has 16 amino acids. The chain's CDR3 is CTTVPAGLGTLFKKLF.

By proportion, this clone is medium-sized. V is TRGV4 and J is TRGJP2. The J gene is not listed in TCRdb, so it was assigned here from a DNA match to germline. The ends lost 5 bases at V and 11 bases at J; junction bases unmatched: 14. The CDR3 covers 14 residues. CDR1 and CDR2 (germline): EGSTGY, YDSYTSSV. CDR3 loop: CATWGTPGDWIKTF. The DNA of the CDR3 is TGTGCCACCTGGGGTACACCCGGGGACTGGATCAAGACGTTT.

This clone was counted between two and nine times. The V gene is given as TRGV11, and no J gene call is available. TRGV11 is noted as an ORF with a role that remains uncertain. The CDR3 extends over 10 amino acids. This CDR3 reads CACWIKKKLF. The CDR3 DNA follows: TGTGCCTGCTGGATTAAAAAAAAACTCTTT.

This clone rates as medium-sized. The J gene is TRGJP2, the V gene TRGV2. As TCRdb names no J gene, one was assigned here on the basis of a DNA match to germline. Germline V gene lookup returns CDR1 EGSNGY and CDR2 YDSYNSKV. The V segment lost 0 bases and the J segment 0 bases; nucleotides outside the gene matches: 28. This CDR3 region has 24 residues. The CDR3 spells CATWDGSSPELAAFLYSSDWIKTF. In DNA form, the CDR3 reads TGTGCCACCTGGGACGGGTCTTCACCCGAGCTCGCCGCATTCCTATATAGTAGTGATTGGATCAAGACGTTT.

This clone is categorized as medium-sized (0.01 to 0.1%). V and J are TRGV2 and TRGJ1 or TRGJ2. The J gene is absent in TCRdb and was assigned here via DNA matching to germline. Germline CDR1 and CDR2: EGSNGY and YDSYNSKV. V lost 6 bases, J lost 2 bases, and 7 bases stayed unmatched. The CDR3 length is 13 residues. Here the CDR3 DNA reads TGTGCCACCTGGCCAGAGGATTATTATAAGAAACTCTTT. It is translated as CATWPEDYYKKLF.

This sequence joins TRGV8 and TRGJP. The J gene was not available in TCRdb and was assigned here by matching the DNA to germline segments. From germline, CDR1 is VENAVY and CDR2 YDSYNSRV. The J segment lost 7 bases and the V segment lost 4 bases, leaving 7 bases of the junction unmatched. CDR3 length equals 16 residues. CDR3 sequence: CATWEVQELGKKIKVF. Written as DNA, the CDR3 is TGTGCCACCTGGGAAGTTCAGGAGTTGGGCAAAAAAATCAAGGTATTT.

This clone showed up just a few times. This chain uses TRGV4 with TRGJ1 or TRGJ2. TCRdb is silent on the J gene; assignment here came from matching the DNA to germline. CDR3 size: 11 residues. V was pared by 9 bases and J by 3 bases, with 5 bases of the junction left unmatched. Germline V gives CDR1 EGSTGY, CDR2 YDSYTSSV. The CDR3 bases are TGTGCCACCCCCCCTTATTATAAGAAACTCTTT. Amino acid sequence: CATPPYYKKLF.

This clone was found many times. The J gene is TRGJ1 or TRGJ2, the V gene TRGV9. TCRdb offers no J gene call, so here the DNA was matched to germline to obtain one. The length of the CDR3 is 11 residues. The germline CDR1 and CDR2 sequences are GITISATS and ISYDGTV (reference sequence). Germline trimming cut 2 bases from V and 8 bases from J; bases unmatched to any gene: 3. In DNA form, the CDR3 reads TGTGCCTTGTGGGAGGACGATAAGAAACTCTTT. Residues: CALWEDDKKLF.

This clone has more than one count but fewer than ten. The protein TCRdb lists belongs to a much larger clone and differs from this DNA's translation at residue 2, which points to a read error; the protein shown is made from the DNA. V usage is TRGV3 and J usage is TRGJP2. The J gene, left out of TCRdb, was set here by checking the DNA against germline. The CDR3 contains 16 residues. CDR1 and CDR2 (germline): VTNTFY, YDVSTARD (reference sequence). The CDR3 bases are TGTACCACCTGGGACAGGCGGTATTGTAGTGATTGGATCAAGACGTTT. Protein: CTTWDRRYCSDWIKTF.

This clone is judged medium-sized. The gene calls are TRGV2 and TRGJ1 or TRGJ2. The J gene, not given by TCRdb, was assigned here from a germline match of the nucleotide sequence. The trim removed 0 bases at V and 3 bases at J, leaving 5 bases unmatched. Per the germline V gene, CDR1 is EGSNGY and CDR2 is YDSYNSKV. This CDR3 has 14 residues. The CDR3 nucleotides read TGTGCCACCTGGGACGGGCGGAGTTATTATAAGAAACTCTTT. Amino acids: CATWDGRSYYKKLF.

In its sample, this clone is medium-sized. CDR3 DNA: TGTGCGCTTTATTATAAGAAACTCTTT. Amino acid sequence: CALYYKKLF. The V call is TRGV4, the J call TRGJ1 or TRGJ2. No J segment appears in TCRdb, so it was assigned here by matching the sequence to germline. CDR3 size: 9 residues. The germline CDR1 and CDR2 sequences are EGSTGY and YDSYTSSV.

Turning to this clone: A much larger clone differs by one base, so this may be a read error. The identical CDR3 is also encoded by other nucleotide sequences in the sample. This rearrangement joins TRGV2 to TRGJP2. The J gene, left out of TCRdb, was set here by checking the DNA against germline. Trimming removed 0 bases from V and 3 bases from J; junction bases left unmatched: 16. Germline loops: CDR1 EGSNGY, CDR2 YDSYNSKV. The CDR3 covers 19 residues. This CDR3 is CATWDGRAIYSGSDWIKTF. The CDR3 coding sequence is TGTGCCACCTGGGACGGGCGGGCTATATATAGCGGTAGTGATTGGATCAAGACGTTT.

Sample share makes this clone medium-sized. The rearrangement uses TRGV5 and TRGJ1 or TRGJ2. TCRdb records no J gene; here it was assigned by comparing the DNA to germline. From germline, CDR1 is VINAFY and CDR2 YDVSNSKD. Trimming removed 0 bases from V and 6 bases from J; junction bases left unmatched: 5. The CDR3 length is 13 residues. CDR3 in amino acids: CATWDRPPYKKLF. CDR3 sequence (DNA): TGTGCCACCTGGGACAGGCCCCCTTATAAGAAACTCTTT.

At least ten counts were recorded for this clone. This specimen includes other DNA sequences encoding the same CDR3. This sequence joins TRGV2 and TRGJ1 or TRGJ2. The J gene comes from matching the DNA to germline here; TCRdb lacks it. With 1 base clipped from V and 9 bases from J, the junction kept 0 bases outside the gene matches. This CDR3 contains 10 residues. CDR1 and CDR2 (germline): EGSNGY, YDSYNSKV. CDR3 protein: CATWDGKKLF. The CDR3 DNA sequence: TGTGCCACCTGGGACGGTAAGAAACTCTTT.

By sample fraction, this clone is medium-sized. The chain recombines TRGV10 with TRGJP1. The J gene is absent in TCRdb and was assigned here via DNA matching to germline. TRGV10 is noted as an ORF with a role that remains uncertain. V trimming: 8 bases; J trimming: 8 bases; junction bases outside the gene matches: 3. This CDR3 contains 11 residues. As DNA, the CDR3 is TGTGCTGCGTGGATAGGTTGGTTCAAGATATTT. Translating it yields CAAWIGWFKIF.